The text below deals with one TCR beta chain. The antigen remains undetermined. J gave up 4 bases and V 5 bases, and 10 bases lay outside the gene matches. Germline values: CDR1 SGHNT, CDR2 YYREEE (reference sequence). The CDR3 is 15 residues long. This specimen belongs to a study of cytomegalovirus exposure and HLA in healthy donors. Study-level points and caveats: There was a cluster of highly shared sequence variants that was likely a sequencing artifact. Reports indicate that TCR beta sequences accurately predicted the HLA-A and HLA-B alleles of most subjects.

60 Vbeta and 13 Jbeta primers were used in PCR. In the authors' methods: Per a later analysis, the number of unique TCR beta chains was roughly 83 million, of which around 9.9 million were shared. The data were produced by immunoSEQ multiplex PCR, yet TCRdb's version contains in-frame clones alone and is incomplete. The V and J calls and clone size were taken over from that table, and D and trimming were inferred from the DNA. The sample holds about 150,000 clones, 75% to 90% seen once. Source material: PBMCs. This clonotype originated in a woman between 45 and 65 years old in good health and CMV-seropositive. The chain couples TRBV5-4 to TRBJ1-2; 8 nucleotides line up with TRBD1. The CDR3 nucleotides are TGTGCCAGCAGTAAAACAGACGGACAGGGCTATGGCTACACCTTC. It is translated as CASSKTDGQGYGYTF.